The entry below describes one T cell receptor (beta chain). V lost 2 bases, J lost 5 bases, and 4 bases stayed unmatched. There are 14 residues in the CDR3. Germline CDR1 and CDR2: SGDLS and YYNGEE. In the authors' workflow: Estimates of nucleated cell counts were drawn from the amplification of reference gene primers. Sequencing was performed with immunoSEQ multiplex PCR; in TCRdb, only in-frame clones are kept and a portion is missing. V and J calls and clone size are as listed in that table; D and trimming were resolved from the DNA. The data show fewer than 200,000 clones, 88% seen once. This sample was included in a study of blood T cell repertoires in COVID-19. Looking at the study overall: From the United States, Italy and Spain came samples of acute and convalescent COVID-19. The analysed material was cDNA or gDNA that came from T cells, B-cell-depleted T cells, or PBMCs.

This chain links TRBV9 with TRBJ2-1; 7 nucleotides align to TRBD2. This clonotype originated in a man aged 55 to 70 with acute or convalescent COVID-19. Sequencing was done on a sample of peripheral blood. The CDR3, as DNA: TGTGCCAGCAGCGTGGGAGGGGCGGACAATGAGCAGTTCTTC. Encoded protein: CASSVGGADNEQFF.